This is a list of T cell receptor beta chains from one sample in a study of blood T cell repertoires in COVID-19. Measured with immunoSEQ multiplex PCR; TCRdb has only the in-frame clones, and not every one. This table has approximately 150,000 clones, over 80% appearing once. Sequenced sample: peripheral blood. Source of these receptors: a woman in her forties or fifties with acute or convalescent COVID-19. CDR3s include the opening cysteine and the closing phenylalanine or tryptophan.

V: TRBV28; J: TRBJ2-3; CDR3: CASSLAGTRSSTDTQYF
V: TRBV2; J: TRBJ1-2; CDR3: CASSVGQDGYTF
V: TRBV9; J: TRBJ2-1; CDR3: CASSYRGSSYNEQFF
V: TRBV30; J: TRBJ1-1; CDR3: CAWSLMNTEAFF
V: TRBV30; J: TRBJ2-5; CDR3: CAWTQGETQYF
V: TRBV4-1; J: TRBJ1-4; CDR3: CASSLQQVNEKLFF
V: TRBV11-2; J: TRBJ2-3; CDR3: CASSLMAGGETDTQYF
V: TRBV19; J: TRBJ2-1; CDR3: CASSRGQGAFNEQFF
V: TRBV9; J: TRBJ2-6; CDR3: CASSVTGGLLGANVLTF
V: TRBV7-9; J: TRBJ2-7; CDR3: CASSFSGTGAYEQYF
V: TRBV24-1; J: TRBJ2-1; CDR3: CATSDFPTGPEQFF
V: TRBV10-2; J: TRBJ1-1; CDR3: CASSEGTVLEAFF
V: TRBV5-1; J: TRBJ1-1; CDR3: CASSLYGDTEAFF
V: TRBV11-2; J: TRBJ2-7; CDR3: CASSLALAGSYEQYF
V: TRBV2; J: TRBJ2-6; CDR3: CASREYWTASLYSGANVLTF
V: TRBV12-3/TRBV12-4; J: TRBJ1-2; CDR3: CASSSYGYTF
V: TRBV7-9; J: TRBJ2-7; CDR3: CASSLGTASGYEQYF
V: TRBV29-1; J: TRBJ2-7; CDR3: CSAQAGGREYF
V: TRBV24-1; J: TRBJ1-1; CDR3: CATSDHLNTEAFF
V: TRBV18; J: TRBJ1-1; CDR3: CASSSVDRTNTEAFF
V: TRBV6-4; J: TRBJ1-6; CDR3: CASSPTGGLSTLHF
V: TRBV11-2; J: TRBJ1-1; CDR3: CASSPGTASGAFF
V: TRBV11-3; J: TRBJ2-3; CDR3: CASSANSVGTDTQYF
V: TRBV13; J: TRBJ2-7; CDR3: CASTARRGRQYF
V: TRBV30; J: TRBJ2-2; CDR3: CAWSVGRLAGLNTGELFF
V: TRBV5-1; J: TRBJ2-2; CDR3: CASSARTGDTGELFF
V: TRBV5-1; J: TRBJ2-3; CDR3: CASSFDGRADTQYF
V: TRBV19; J: TRBJ2-1; CDR3: CASSGTSGGAYNEQFF
V: TRBV6-6; J: TRBJ1-1; CDR3: CASSYRGLYEAFF
V: TRBV7-3; J: TRBJ2-6; CDR3: CASSADSGANVLTF
V: TRBV6-5; J: TRBJ2-4; CDR3: CASSLGVENIQYF
V: TRBV7-6; J: TRBJ2-1; CDR3: CASSGATTSGRKDEQFF
V: TRBV19; J: TRBJ1-1; CDR3: CASNFPNTEAFF
V: TRBV13; J: TRBJ1-1; CDR3: CASSLRGATEAFF
V: TRBV27; J: TRBJ2-3; CDR3: CASSSSGSADTQYF
V: TRBV19; J: TRBJ1-3; CDR3: CASSIQRDRIANTIYF
V: TRBV9; J: TRBJ1-2; CDR3: CASSVATPGDGYTF
V: TRBV5-8; J: TRBJ2-3; CDR3: CASRLGLAGLTDTQYF
V: TRBV12-5; J: TRBJ1-2; CDR3: CASGLPLRTGGAGDYGYTF
V: TRBV19; J: TRBJ1-4; CDR3: CASSSPGHLGTNEKLFF
V: TRBV6-1; J: TRBJ1-6; CDR3: CASSEIQGDNSPLHF
V: TRBV7-9; J: TRBJ2-3; CDR3: CASSFRISTDTQYF